The 32 T cell receptor beta chains listed next were all sequenced from one sample in a study of T cell repertoires in aging, cancer and after chemotherapy. Multiplex touch-down PCR with TRB-A/B primers amplified rearranged V-D-J TRB sequences. In TCRdb, the multiplex PCR reads were re-called with MiXCR into one record per CDR3 protein. The repertoire holds roughly 3,500 distinct CDR3 sequences, 25% to 30% seen once, with about 4% in the top ten. TCR beta rearrangements were amplified from peripheral blood genomic DNA. The sample consisted of blood. Receptors originate from a human donor with a solid tumor.

Turning to this clonotype: A read error is possible here, since a much larger clone lies one base away. The chain has TRBV6-5 and TRBJ2-6; 9 positions agree with TRBD1. Per germline, CDR1 MNHEY and CDR2 SVGAGI. There are 17 residues in the CDR3. The DNA of the CDR3 is TGTGCCAGCCATTCCGGGACAGGGTTTTCTGTGGCCAACGTCCTGACTTTC. It specifies CASHSGTGFSVANVLTF.

The chain is built from TRBV7-2 and TRBJ2-5; D gene unclear. This CDR3 is built from 13 residues. CDR1 is SGHTA and CDR2 is FQGNSA in the germline V gene. Trimming removed 4 bases from V and 0 bases from J, with 6 bases in between. The CDR3 region has the DNA TGTGCCAGCAGCTCCCACAACCAAGAGACCCAGTACTTC. It encodes CASSSHNQETQYF.

This clonotype qualifies as medium-sized. This rearrangement joins TRBV6-2 or TRBV6-3 to TRBJ2-6; D is undetermined. Per germline, CDR1 MNHEY and CDR2 SVGEGT. CDR3 length: 13 residues. The germline V and J ends were trimmed by 6 bases and 4 bases, with 7 bases remaining between them. The CDR3 protein is CASRVAGANVLTF. The CDR3 bases are TGTGCCAGCAGGGTGGCAGGGGCCAACGTCCTGACTTTC.

This clonotype appeared a few times. The V call is TRBV7-2, the J call TRBJ2-3, with D perhaps TRBD1 or TRBD2 (5 bases each). V was clipped by 5 bases and J by 4 bases, with 16 bases between them. The CDR3 is made up of 15 amino acids. Germline assignment: CDR1 SGHTA and CDR2 FQGNSA. CDR3 region: CASSPGTAPPDTQYF. As DNA, the CDR3 is TGTGCCAGCAGCCCTGGGACGGCGCCTCCAGATACGCAGTATTTT.

By share, this clonotype ranks as medium-sized. V and J are TRBV29-1 and TRBJ1-1; the D is unclear. CDR1 is SQVTM, CDR2 ANQGSEA, per germline. Between the trimmed V and J ends, which lost 7 bases and 4 bases, there was a span of 7 bases. The CDR3 totals 10 residues. CDR3 in DNA: TGCAGCGGGCTGACCACTGAAGCTTTCTTT. It specifies CSGLTTEAFF.

The chain couples TRBV7-9 to TRBJ2-3; a possible D gene is TRBD1 (6 bases). Germline V gene data show CDR1 as SEHNR and CDR2 as FQNEAQ (reference sequence). The CDR3 extends over 17 amino acids. The V gene lost 4 bases and the J gene lost 2 bases, with 19 bases spanning the gap. CDR3 DNA sequence: TGTGCCAGCAGCTGGGGGCGCGGCGGTCTAAACACAGATACGCAGTATTTT. Amino acids: CASSWGRGGLNTDTQYF. Based on the CDR3 plus reference TRBV7-9 and TRBJ2-3, the full variable domain is DTGVSQNPRHKITKRGQNVTFRCDPISEHNRLYWYRQTLGQGPEFLTYFQNEAQLEKSRLLSDRFSAERPKGSFSTLEIQRTEQGDSAMYLCASSWGRGGLNTDTQYFGPGTRLTVL.

As regards this clonotype: One end of the junction is discordant with germline, which a read error may explain. V and J are TRBV6-4 and TRBJ2-6, with D perhaps TRBD1 or TRBD2 (5 bases each). This CDR3 has 16 amino acids. CDR1 is MRHNA, CDR2 SNTAGT, per germline. CDR3 residues: CASSPPRGSGANVMTF. CDR3 DNA: TGTGCCAGCTCACCACCCCGGGGCTCTGGGGCCAACGTCATGACTTTC.

This clonotype was seen only a few times. The chain combines TRBV4-3 with TRBJ1-2; D not resolved. CDR1 and CDR2 (germline): LGHNA, YSLEER. V lost 0 bases and J lost 4, with 6 bases in between. The CDR3 is 13 residues long. The CDR3 region is CASSQEEGYGYTF. Written as DNA, the CDR3 is TGCGCCAGCAGCCAAGAGGAAGGCTATGGCTACACCTTC.

Note on this clonotype: An end of the junction differs from the germline gene, which may be a read error. The gene calls are TRBV30 and TRBJ1-5; D unclear. Germline loops: CDR1 GTSNPN, CDR2 SVGIG (reference sequence). CDR3 length equals 17 residues. The CDR3 protein is CAWSSPVPEGSTQPQHF. Written as DNA, the CDR3 is TGTGCCTGGAGTTCTCCAGTTCCGGAGGGAAGCACTCAGCCCCAGCATTTT.

The chain carries TRBV7-9 and TRBJ2-1; 8 nucleotides agree with TRBD1. This CDR3 contains 14 residues. With V trimmed by 5 bases and J by 5 bases, 5 bases remained unmatched. Looked up from germline, CDR1 is SEHNR and CDR2 is FQNEAQ (reference sequence). Written as DNA, the CDR3 is TGTGCCAGCAGCACCTCGGACAGGGACAATGAGCAGTTCTTC. Residues: CASSTSDRDNEQFF.

This CDR3 is CASSGGGTGRYEQYF. DNA of the CDR3: TGTGCCAGCAGCGGGGGTGGGACAGGGCGCTACGAGCAGTACTTC. The chain employs TRBV5-6 and TRBJ2-7, with 9 bases aligning to TRBD1. The CDR3 is 15 amino acids. J was trimmed by 3 bases and V by 4 bases; bases with no gene match: 8. Germline V gene data show CDR1 as SGHDT and CDR2 as YYEEEE.

This rearrangement joins TRBV7-9 to TRBJ2-3; TRBD2 aligns across 10 bases. Trimming removed 6 bases from V and 2 bases from J; junction bases left unmatched: 5. The germline CDR1 and CDR2 sequences are SEHNR and FQNEAQ (reference sequence). The CDR3 loop spans 15 amino acids. The CDR3 region is CASRPTSGNTDTQYF. The CDR3 DNA follows: TGTGCCAGCAGACCAACTAGCGGGAACACAGATACGCAGTATTTT.

The genes are TRBV5-5 and TRBJ1-4, with TRBD1 identical over 10 bases. Germline lookup yields CDR1 SGHKS and CDR2 YYEKEE (reference sequence). CDR3 size: 15 residues. V lost 5 bases, J lost 7 bases, and 8 bases stayed unmatched. The CDR3 is CASSTPGQGREKLFF. The CDR3 DNA sequence: TGTGCCAGCAGTACACCGGGACAGGGGCGTGAAAAACTGTTTTTT.

This clonotype rates as medium-sized. The chain uses TRBV30 and TRBJ1-3; D unclear. V dropped 0 bases and J dropped 4 bases, with 10 bases sitting between them. This CDR3 comprises 14 residues. CDR1 is GTSNPN and CDR2 is SVGIG in the germline V gene (reference sequence). The CDR3 is CAWSVSGAGNTIYF. In nucleotides, the CDR3 is TGTGCCTGGAGTGTGTCAGGAGCCGGAAACACCATATATTTT.

This chain uses TRBV28 with TRBJ2-3; TRBD2 is a possible D gene (5 bases). Germline V gene data show CDR1 as MDHEN and CDR2 as SYDVKM. The V gene lost 8 bases and the J gene lost 0 bases, with 12 bases spanning the gap. The CDR3 totals 14 residues. In nucleotides, the CDR3 is TGTGCCAGCGGGTCCAGCGGCAGCACAGATACGCAGTATTTT. This encodes CASGSSGSTDTQYF.

This clonotype is judged medium-sized. This rearrangement joins TRBV6-5 to TRBJ2-7, with 11 bases that match TRBD1. The CDR3 totals 14 residues. The germline gives CDR1 MNHEY, CDR2 SVGAGI. V lost 5 bases, J lost 6 bases, and 6 bases stayed unmatched. The CDR3 nucleotides are TGTGCCAGCAGTAACCGGGACAGGGGGTTCGAGCAGTACTTC. Translated, it gives CASSNRDRGFEQYF.

The chain employs TRBV19 and TRBJ1-6; 7 nucleotides line up with TRBD1. Per the germline V gene, CDR1 is LNHDA and CDR2 is SQIVND (reference sequence). The CDR3 is made up of 14 amino acids. V lost 5 bases, J lost 10 bases, and 8 bases stayed unmatched. The CDR3 nucleotides are TGTGCCAGTAGTGCAGGGGGGGGTAGCTCACCCCTCCACTTT. Translation: CASSAGGGSSPLHF.

The chain employs TRBV19 and TRBJ2-2, with 14 nucleotides matching TRBD2. With V trimmed by 6 bases and J by 6 bases, 6 bases remained unmatched. The length of the CDR3 is 16 residues. In germline, CDR1 is LNHDA, CDR2 SQIVND (reference sequence). The CDR3 nucleotides are TGTGCCAGTAGCGTAGGGACTAGCGGGGGTTCCGGGGAGCTGTTTTTT. Translating it yields CASSVGTSGGSGELFF.

The rearrangement uses TRBV6-5 and TRBJ2-1; D uncertain. Trimming took 0 bases from V and 4 from J, leaving 13 bases between them. Germline values: CDR1 MNHEY, CDR2 SVGAGI. This CDR3 is 16 amino acids long. In nucleotides, the CDR3 is TGTGCCAGCAGTTACTCGGGTAGCTTCCTTTACAATGAGCAGTTCTTC. Residues: CASSYSGSFLYNEQFF.

This clonotype is labeled as large. The chain carries TRBV29-1 and TRBJ2-1; D not certain. V was cut by 2 bases and J by 4 bases, with 6 bases left in between. Germline-derived CDR1 and CDR2 are SQVTM and ANQGSEA. The CDR3 loop spans 12 amino acids. Written as DNA, the CDR3 is TGCAGCGTTGAAACAGTTTACAATGAGCAGTTCTTC. This codes for CSVETVYNEQFF.

Comment on this clonotype: A read error may explain this, as a much larger clone is one base away. The rearrangement uses TRBV15 and TRBJ2-7, with D possibly being TRBD2 (5 bases). This CDR3 is 13 amino acids long. The V end was cut by 1 base, the J end by 4 bases, with 8 bases between. The germline gives CDR1 LNHNV, CDR2 YYDKDF (reference sequence). The CDR3 here is CATSRVREYEQYF. CDR3 nucleotide sequence: TGTGCCACCAGCAGAGTGAGGGAATACGAGCAGTACTTC.

Regarding this clonotype: One end of the junction varies from germline; a read error may be responsible. As DNA, the CDR3 is TGTACCAGCAGCTTGGGCCTTTATAATTCACCCCTCCACTTT. Amino acid sequence: CTSSLGLYNSPLHF. The chain joins TRBV5-4 to TRBJ1-6, with D hard to call. This CDR3 is built from 14 residues. The germline V gene encodes CDR1 SGHNT and CDR2 YYREEE (reference sequence).

In this sample, this clonotype is large. The CDR3 loop is CASSRGYEQYF. In DNA form, the CDR3 reads TGTGCCAGCAGCAGGGGTTACGAGCAGTACTTC. This sequence joins TRBV6-5 and TRBJ2-7; perhaps TRBD1 as D (6 bases). The CDR3 has 11 residues. The germline gives CDR1 MNHEY, CDR2 SVGAGI. V was shortened by 6 bases and J by 4 bases, with 7 bases between the two germline ends.

The CDR3 region has the DNA TGTGCCAGCAGTTACCCTCGGACTAGCGGGAGGACCTCTTACACAGATACGCAGTATTTT. The encoded protein is CASSYPRTSGRTSYTDTQYF. The gene calls are TRBV6-2 or TRBV6-3 and TRBJ2-3; 14 bases match TRBD2. CDR3 length equals 20 residues. V shed 2 bases and J 2 bases; nucleotides not matched to a gene: 12. Germline V gene lookup returns CDR1 MNHEY and CDR2 SVGEGT.

This clonotype appeared a few times. This chain uses TRBV7-3 with TRBJ2-2; the D gene could be TRBD1 or TRBD2 (7 bases each). CDR1 and CDR2 from the germline V gene are SGHTA and FQGTGA. V was pared by 4 bases and J by 0 bases, with 12 bases between. This CDR3 has 16 amino acids. This chain's CDR3 is CASSWTGLANTGELFF. CDR3 coding DNA: TGTGCCAGCAGCTGGACAGGACTAGCGAACACCGGGGAGCTGTTTTTT.

The rearrangement uses TRBV28 and TRBJ1-5; 7 bases agree with TRBD1. Germline V lookup: CDR1 MDHEN, CDR2 SYDVKM. There are 13 residues in the CDR3. J lost 2 bases, V lost 5 bases, and 0 bases had no gene match. CDR3 protein: CASSDRGNQPQHF. The CDR3 DNA follows: TGTGCCAGCAGTGACAGGGGCAATCAGCCCCAGCATTTT.

This chain joins TRBV20-1 and TRBJ2-7; D tentatively fits TRBD1 or TRBD2 (6 bases each). The CDR3 is 14 residues long. Germline-derived CDR1 and CDR2 are DFQATT and SNEGSKA (reference sequence). Trimming took 2 bases from V and 4 from J, leaving 15 bases between them. The CDR3 nucleotides are TGCAGTGCTAGAACCGGGGGCCTCACTTACGAGCAGTACTTC. It codes for CSARTGGLTYEQYF.

This clonotype was found a few times. The junction departs from germline at one end; a sequencing error may be responsible. The chain couples TRBV4-3 to TRBJ1-2, with D possibly being TRBD1 (6 bases). Germline loops: CDR1 LGHNA, CDR2 YSLEER. The CDR3 length is 15 residues. This CDR3 is CASRSSSQGPQGYTF. Here the CDR3 DNA reads TGTGCCAGCAGGTCCAGTTCACAGGGTCCCCAGGGCTACACCTTC.

The rearrangement links TRBV9 to TRBJ2-3; 7 bases are a match to TRBD2. Germline V gene sequence: CDR1 SGDLS, CDR2 YYNGEE. J was trimmed by 4 bases and V by 1 base; bases with no gene match: 3. The CDR3 is made up of 14 amino acids. This CDR3 is CASSVRGRADTQYF. The CDR3 bases are TGTGCCAGCAGCGTACGAGGGAGGGCAGATACGCAGTATTTT.

V usage is TRBV4-3 and J usage is TRBJ2-3; TRBD1 matches at 9 bases. This CDR3 contains 16 residues. Germline CDR1 LGHNA, CDR2 YSLEER. Trimming at V came to 1 base and at J to 6 bases, leaving 8 bases not matched to a gene. This CDR3 is CASSQVSNRGPDTQYF. DNA of the CDR3: TGCGCCAGCAGCCAAGTTTCGAACAGGGGGCCCGATACGCAGTATTTT.

This chain joins TRBV27 and TRBJ1-2; D is uncertain. This CDR3 is 17 amino acids long. Germline lookup yields CDR1 MNHEY and CDR2 SMNVEV (reference sequence). V shed 0 bases and J shed 0 bases, with 14 bases lying between them. CDR3 sequence (DNA): TGTGCCAGCAGTTTATCCCAGTGGCTAGGGTCTAACTATGGCTACACCTTC. This translates into CASSLSQWLGSNYGYTF.

This chain connects TRBV15 to TRBJ2-7, with TRBD1 matching over 9 bases. The germline CDR1 and CDR2 sequences are LNHNV and YYDKDF (reference sequence). J gave up 5 bases and V 3 bases, and 8 bases lay outside the gene matches. CDR3 length equals 15 residues. The CDR3 bases are TGTGCCACCAGCAGCCCGACCGGGACAGGGAACGAGCAGTACTTC. Encoded protein: CATSSPTGTGNEQYF.